The clone carrying this T cell receptor (beta chain) was detected only a few times. This record comes from a study of blood T cell repertoires in COVID-19. Overall study context: Acute-phase and convalescent COVID-19 samples originated in the United States, Italy and Spain. The cDNA or gDNA used as material had been derived from T cells, B-cell-depleted T cells, or PBMCs.

V lost 4 bases to trimming and J lost 7 bases, with 11 bases between them. This CDR3 contains 13 residues. As originally analysed: Quantification of nucleated cells was approximated via reference gene primer amplification. This table comes from immunoSEQ multiplex PCR, and its TCRdb copy is limited to in-frame clones, with some not included. V and J calls and clone size come straight from that table; D and trimming were deduced from the DNA. The repertoire includes under 100,000 clones, roughly nine tenths of them detected once, and roughly 15% sits in the top ten. The chain links TRBV12-3 or TRBV12-4 to TRBJ2-1; D remains ambiguous. The receptor's source is a male donor with acute or convalescent COVID-19. The material sequenced was peripheral blood. The CDR3 loop reads CASSSTGGNEQFF. CDR3 in DNA: TGTGCCAGCAGTTCGACTGGTGGGAATGAGCAGTTCTTC.